This is a list of T cell receptor beta chains from one sample in a study of blood T cell repertoires in COVID-19. This table comes from immunoSEQ multiplex PCR, and its TCRdb copy is limited to in-frame clones, with some not included. The sample holds about 200,000 clones, roughly 85% seen once. The source material was peripheral blood. These receptors were taken from a woman of 80 years or more with acute or convalescent COVID-19. The CDR3 runs from the conserved cysteine through the conserved F or W. D genes are given only for firm matches. Clone sizes are given selectively: once, few, many, or a class where the clone is expanded.

TGTGCCAGCAGCAGAGCCGGACAGACAGGTGATTGGATCGGTCAGCCCCAGCATTTT	CASSRAGQTGDWIGQPQHF	TRBV21-1	TRBJ1-5	once	-
TGTGCCAGCAGCAGCCACCGGGACACCGGGGAGCTGTTTTTT	CASSSHRDTGELFF	TRBV9	TRBJ2-2	-	-
TGTGCCAGCAGCCAACGGTCGACTAGCGGAAACAATGAGCAGTTCTTC	CASSQRSTSGNNEQFF	TRBV3-1/TRBV3-2	TRBJ2-1	-	TRBD2
TGTGCCAGCTCCCCCCGGACAGAGCCCACTGAAGCTTTCTTT	CASSPRTEPTEAFF	TRBV18	TRBJ1-1	-	-
TGTGCCAGCAGACTGACAGGGGGCGGTGGCTACACCTTC	CASRLTGGGGYTF	TRBV6-5	TRBJ1-2	-	TRBD1
TGCGCCAGCAGCTCGCAAGTAGGACAGTTTAATGAAAAACTGTTTTTT	CASSSQVGQFNEKLFF	TRBV5-1	TRBJ1-4	-	-
TGTGCCTGGAGTTTAGGGGGGGATCAGCCCCAGCATTTT	CAWSLGGDQPQHF	TRBV30	TRBJ1-5	-	-
TGTGCCAGCAGCCTACTAGCGGGACCTTCCCCGTTCGAGCAGTACTTC	CASSLLAGPSPFEQYF	TRBV2	TRBJ2-7	-	TRBD2
TGTGCCACCCGGGAGTACAATGAGCAGTTCTTC	CATREYNEQFF	TRBV7-2	TRBJ2-1	once	-
TGTGCCAGCAGCTTATCGGTGGGGCTAGCGGAGACGCAGTATTTT	CASSLSVGLAETQYF	TRBV7-9	TRBJ2-3	-	TRBD2
TGTGCCACCAGTGATTCCAGGGTCCCGGGCACTGAAGCTTTCTTT	CATSDSRVPGTEAFF	TRBV24-1	TRBJ1-1	-	-
TGTGCCAGCAGCTTAGAGCCAGGGGGCGCTGGCTATGGCTACACCTTC	CASSLEPGGAGYGYTF	TRBV7-2	TRBJ1-2	-	TRBD1
TGTGCCAGCAGCGTACTACAGGGGGCGCCGACAGATACGCAGTATTTT	CASSVLQGAPTDTQYF	TRBV9	TRBJ2-3	-	TRBD1
TGCGCCAGCAGCCAAGCTGGGGGCAGGGCGAGTAATTCACCCCTCCACTTT	CASSQAGGRASNSPLHF	TRBV4-3	TRBJ1-6	-	-
TGTGCCATCCCGAGGCCCAGGCGGGGAAACACCGGGGAGCTGTTTTTT	CAIPRPRRGNTGELFF	TRBV27	TRBJ2-2	-	-
TGCGCCAGCAGCCTCGCCCCACTAGCGGGCTCCTACGAGCAGTACTTC	CASSLAPLAGSYEQYF	TRBV4-1	TRBJ2-7	-	TRBD2
TGCGCCAGCAGCTTAAGCGGTAGCTCCTACAATGAGCAGTTCTTC	CASSLSGSSYNEQFF	TRBV5-1	TRBJ2-1	-	-
TGTGCCAGCAGTTTGTTGACAGCCCAGGGCGCTGGCTACACCTTC	CASSLLTAQGAGYTF	TRBV28	TRBJ1-2	-	-
TGTGCCAGCAGCCTCGAACAGGGGGCAGAAGCTTTCTTT	CASSLEQGAEAFF	TRBV7-3	TRBJ1-1	-	TRBD1
TGTGCCAGCACCCGACAGGGGACAAGTAATGAAAAACTGTTTTTT	CASTRQGTSNEKLFF	TRBV18	TRBJ1-4	-	TRBD1
TGTGCCAGTAGTTCGGGACAGTCGATTAACTATGGCTACACCTTC	CASSSGQSINYGYTF	TRBV19	TRBJ1-2	once	TRBD1
TGCGCCAGCAGCCAGTGGTCTACCGGCGAGCAGTACTTC	CASSQWSTGEQYF	TRBV4-1	TRBJ2-7	-	-
TGTGCCAGCAGCTTGCAGCGGCTCTATGGCTACACCTTC	CASSLQRLYGYTF	TRBV11-2	TRBJ1-2	-	-
TGTGCCAGCAGCTTAAACCTATACAATGAGCAGTTCTTC	CASSLNLYNEQFF	TRBV11-3	TRBJ2-1	-	-
TGTGCCAGCTCACCAGGAGGAAATCAGCCCCAGCATTTT	CASSPGGNQPQHF	TRBV18	TRBJ1-5	-	-
TGTGCTAGCAGCGTAAGCGGGGGACAGGGTCCAGATACGCAGTATTTT	CASSVSGGQGPDTQYF	TRBV7-7	TRBJ2-3	-	-
TGTGCCAGCAGTCACCAGGGACAGGGGGGAAACACCATATATTTT	CASSHQGQGGNTIYF	TRBV6-6	TRBJ1-3	-	TRBD1
TGCGCCAGCAGCTCACCACCGGGACTAGCGGGATTGGACACCGGGGAGCTGTTTTTT	CASSSPPGLAGLDTGELFF	TRBV5-1	TRBJ2-2	-	TRBD2
TGCGCCAGCAGTTTTGGAACTAGCGTGGGCACAGATACGCAGTATTTT	CASSFGTSVGTDTQYF	TRBV5-1	TRBJ2-3	-	TRBD2
TGCGCCAGCAGCCGAGGGGGGGACTACACTGAAGCTTTCTTT	CASSRGGDYTEAFF	TRBV4-3	TRBJ1-1	-	-
TGTGCCAGCAGTTACCGCGGTCCCCGGGGAAAACTGTTTTTT	CASSYRGPRGKLFF	TRBV6-2/TRBV6-3	TRBJ1-4	-	-
TGTGCCATCAGTGGGAACAGCCCTAACTATGGCTACACCTTC	CAISGNSPNYGYTF	TRBV10-3	TRBJ1-2	-	-
TGTGCCAGCAGCTTTACGTACGAGACAGTTATGAACACTGAAGCTTTCTTT	CASSFTYETVMNTEAFF	TRBV5-6	TRBJ1-1	once	-
TGTGCTAGCAGCATCCAAAGGGGGGGTGAAGCTTTCTTT	CASSIQRGGEAFF	TRBV7-7	TRBJ1-1	once	-
TGTGCCAGCCGAGGGGGCAACGACTATGGCTACACCTTC	CASRGGNDYGYTF	TRBV6-5	TRBJ1-2	once	TRBD1
TGTGCCAGCAGTGAAGGGCGTCAGGGGGTTCAGCCCCAGCATTTT	CASSEGRQGVQPQHF	TRBV6-1	TRBJ1-5	-	TRBD1
TGTGCCAGCTCACCTTATAGCTGGGATACGCAGTATTTT	CASSPYSWDTQYF	TRBV18	TRBJ2-3	-	-
TGCAGCGTTGAAGGGGGAGACTTCACCGTAACGCAGTATTTT	CSVEGGDFTVTQYF	TRBV29-1	TRBJ2-3	once	-
TGTGCCAGCAGGGACAGTAACAATCAGCCCCAGCATTTT	CASRDSNNQPQHF	TRBV6-5	TRBJ1-5	-	-
TGTGCGTGGACAGGGTACATGAACACTGAAGCTTTCTTT	CAWTGYMNTEAFF	TRBV30	TRBJ1-1	-	TRBD1
TGTGCCAGCAGCCAACGGGCGGGCACTGAAGCTTTCTTT	CASSQRAGTEAFF	TRBV3-1/TRBV3-2	TRBJ1-1	-	-
TGCAGCGTTGATCGCAGGGGGCTGCAAGAGACCCAGTACTTC	CSVDRRGLQETQYF	TRBV29-1	TRBJ2-5	few	TRBD1
TGTGCCAGCAGCCCAGGGGGGCTAGCGGGAGAGGGTGAGCAGTTCTTC	CASSPGGLAGEGEQFF	TRBV11-3	TRBJ2-1	-	TRBD2
TGTGCCAGCAGTCCCAGGGGATCTAACTATGGCTACACCTTC	CASSPRGSNYGYTF	TRBV6-2/TRBV6-3	TRBJ1-2	-	-
TGTGCCAGCAGTACTCTTAGCACAGATACGCAGTATTTT	CASSTLSTDTQYF	TRBV6-5	TRBJ2-3	-	-
TGTGCCAGCAGTAGTCTAGCGGGAGTTGGGGTCGGGGAGCTGTTTTTT	CASSSLAGVGVGELFF	TRBV27	TRBJ2-2	once	TRBD2
TGCAGCGGTGGCGGGAGGGTATACAATGAGCAGTTCTTC	CSGGGRVYNEQFF	TRBV29-1	TRBJ2-1	-	TRBD2
TGTGCCAGCAGCTCCGAGGCGGGACTAGAGTTAGAGACCCAGTACTTC	CASSSEAGLELETQYF	TRBV11-1	TRBJ2-5	-	TRBD2
TGTGCCTGGAGCAAGGGGTGGTACGGTGAAGCTTTCTTT	CAWSKGWYGEAFF	TRBV30	TRBJ1-1	-	-
TGTGCCAGTAGTATTGCTGGGCCCAACGCTGAAGCTTTCTTT	CASSIAGPNAEAFF	TRBV19	TRBJ1-1	-	-
TGTGCCAGCAGCTTAAACAGGGAAGAGACCCAGTACTTC	CASSLNREETQYF	TRBV7-3	TRBJ2-5	-	-
TGTGCCAGCAGCTTGTGGGGAGAACGTAAAGAGACCCAGTACTTC	CASSLWGERKETQYF	TRBV7-9	TRBJ2-5	-	-